One and the same sample provided the 26 T cell receptor beta chains below, sequenced in a study of post-analysis software for immune sequencing data (dated by TCRdb to the mid-2010s). Summary of the overall study and its limitations: Significantly higher frequencies in patients than in controls were found for about five TRBV segments, including TRBV5-6, TRBV5-1 and TRBV20-1.

Their antigens remain unidentified. Libraries came from PCR. The run used an Illumina HiSeq 2500. To reduce PCR and sequencing biases, unique molecular identifiers were built into the TCR beta cDNA libraries. TCRdb applied fastp at Q25 and MiXCR to the public reads, then kept only in-frame beta chains. All rows with the same CDR3 protein become a single entry with the most common DNA and genes. In all, the sample holds about 200,000 distinct CDR3 sequences, and approximately 29% of those were seen once. More than 3% of the sample is taken by the ten largest. The sample comprised blood. The receptor source for this set is a girl younger than 18 with multiple sclerosis.

The chain couples TRBV4-2 to TRBJ1-5; D is perhaps TRBD1 (6 bases). The CDR3 is 16 amino acids. The V gene's germline CDR1 is LGHNA and CDR2 YNFKEQ. V lost 5 bases to trimming and J lost 4 bases, with 18 bases between them. The CDR3 reads CASSYLERGANQPQHF. The CDR3 DNA sequence: TGTGCCAGCAGCTACCTGGAAAGGGGGGCTAATCAGCCCCAGCATTTT.

This clonotype was observed many times. The rearrangement joins TRBV29-1 to TRBJ2-7; D may be TRBD1 (6 bases). V was trimmed by 8 bases and J by 5 bases, leaving 13 bases between them. The CDR3 contains 11 residues. Per germline, CDR1 SQVTM and CDR2 ANQGSEA. The CDR3 protein is CSIKGVNEQYF. The CDR3 DNA sequence: TGCAGCATAAAGGGGGTCAACGAGCAGTACTTC.

The table lists this clonotype with a few counts. This clone may be a read error of a much larger clone one base away. The rearrangement links TRBV12-3 or TRBV12-4 to TRBJ2-5; D gene uncertain. Between the trimmed V and J ends, which lost 9 bases and 5 bases, there was a span of 16 bases. The CDR3 loop spans 13 amino acids. The CDR3, as DNA: TGTGCCAGGATAGGCGCGGCAGCCGAGACCCAGTACTTC. Residues: CARIGAAAETQYF.

For this clonotype: Relative to the germline gene, one junction end is altered; a read error may explain this. The V and J genes are TRBV5-6 and TRBJ2-7, with TRBD2 matching 12 bases. The germline gives CDR1 SGHDT, CDR2 YYEEEE. The CDR3 spans 15 residues. CDR3: CASSLGLAGWEEQYF. The CDR3 nucleotides read TGTGCCAGCAGTTTGGGACTAGCGGGCTGGGAGGAGCAGTACTTC.

This clonotype has a count of ten or more. The chain couples TRBV5-1 to TRBJ2-1, with 7 nucleotides matching TRBD2. This CDR3 comprises 16 residues. With V trimmed by 3 bases and J by 6 bases, 12 bases remained unmatched. The germline V gene has CDR1 SGHRS and CDR2 YFSETQ. CDR3 protein: CASSSSPPAGTNEQFF. The CDR3 DNA sequence: TGCGCCAGCAGCTCGTCCCCTCCAGCGGGGACCAATGAGCAGTTCTTC.

The chain uses TRBV18 and TRBJ2-3, with 12 bases fitting TRBD2. Germline V gene sequence: CDR1 KGHSH, CDR2 LQKENI. The CDR3 contains 18 residues. V shed 0 bases, J shed 5 bases, and the junction held 9 bases outside the gene matches. The CDR3 loop reads CASSPPWASGRAGDTQYF. The CDR3 coding sequence is TGTGCCAGCTCACCACCTTGGGCTAGCGGGAGGGCCGGAGATACGCAGTATTTT.

In its sample, this clonotype was seen many times. The V gene is TRBV28, the J gene TRBJ2-7, with 11 nucleotides matching TRBD2. Trimming cost V 3 bases and J 0 bases; bases outside gene matches: 4. Germline CDR1 MDHEN, CDR2 SYDVKM. The CDR3 loop spans 16 amino acids. CDR3 sequence reads: CASSLPLAGDSYEQYF. Here the CDR3 DNA reads TGTGCCAGCAGTTTGCCACTAGCGGGGGACTCCTACGAGCAGTACTTC.

In its sample, this clonotype was seen many times. The chain joins TRBV28 to TRBJ1-2, with D maybe TRBD1 (5 bases). The CDR3 totals 14 residues. CDR1 MDHEN and CDR2 SYDVKM come from the germline V gene. V was pared by 6 bases and J by 4 bases, with 15 bases between. The CDR3 loop reads CASRQPGYSYGYTF. Here the CDR3 DNA reads TGTGCCAGCAGGCAACCAGGGTATAGCTATGGCTACACCTTC.

V gene TRBV20-1 combines with J gene TRBJ1-1; tentatively, D is TRBD1 (5 bases). The V gene's germline CDR1 is DFQATT and CDR2 SNEGSKA (reference sequence). Trimming shortened V by 0 bases and J by 11 bases, and 19 bases separated the two germline ends. This CDR3 is 14 amino acids long. DNA for the CDR3: TGCAGTGCTAGAGAAGGGGAGACCCCCCTTAGGGCTTTCTTT. Protein sequence: CSAREGETPLRAFF.

This chain links TRBV6-2 or TRBV6-3 with TRBJ1-2; D possibly corresponds to TRBD1 (5 bases). Per the germline V gene, CDR1 is MNHEY and CDR2 is SVGEGT. The CDR3 contains 14 residues. V was clipped by 2 bases and J by 2 bases, with 9 bases between them. The CDR3 sequence: CASSYGGTNYGYTF. CDR3 in DNA: TGTGCCAGCAGTTACGGAGGGACGAACTATGGCTACACCTTC.

This clonotype was seen a handful of times. V gene TRBV5-1 combines with J gene TRBJ1-1; D is undetermined. Germline values: CDR1 SGHRS, CDR2 YFSETQ. This CDR3 is built from 14 residues. Trimming cost V 5 bases and J 5 bases, with 16 bases left between them. CDR3 nucleotides: TGCGCCAGCAGTCCGGACGTAAGTTGGACTGAAGCTTTCTTT. The encoded protein is CASSPDVSWTEAFF. The complete variable domain, with remaining parts taken from reference TRBV5-1 and TRBJ1-1, reads KAGVTQTPRYLIKTRGQQVTLSCSPISGHRSVSWYQQTPGQGLQFLFEYFSETQRNKGNFPGRFSGRQFSNSRSEMNVSTLELGDSALYLCASSPDVSWTEAFFGQGTRLTVV.

The rearrangement links TRBV29-1 to TRBJ1-6; TRBD1 matches 9 bases. CDR1 SQVTM and CDR2 ANQGSEA come from the germline V gene. The CDR3 is 13 amino acids. Losses at the gene ends were 6 bases for V and 10 bases for J; bases not matched to a gene: 7. The DNA of the CDR3 is TGCAGCGTGGGACAGGGCGATGGATCACCCCTCCACTTT. Encoded protein: CSVGQGDGSPLHF.

This clonotype was observed at least ten times. The rearrangement joins TRBV4-1 to TRBJ2-7; 7 bases agree with TRBD1. This CDR3 has 15 residues. Germline-derived CDR1 and CDR2 are MGHRA and YSYEKL. J gave up 1 base and V 5 bases, and 8 bases lay outside the gene matches. CDR3 DNA: TGCGCCAGCAGCGTTAGGGCGACAGGGTCCTACGAGCAGTACTTC. Its translation: CASSVRATGSYEQYF.

This clonotype was counted ten times or more. The chain uses TRBV5-6 and TRBJ2-7; D might be TRBD1 (6 bases). This CDR3 region has 14 residues. V was pared by 1 base and J by 3 bases, with 11 bases between. CDR1 and CDR2 from the germline V gene are SGHDT and YYEEEE. Here the CDR3 reads CASSLQGWDYEQYF. The CDR3 DNA reads TGTGCCAGCAGCTTGCAGGGGTGGGACTACGAGCAGTACTTC.

This clonotype was found many times. The CDR3 DNA follows: TGCGCCAGCAGCTTATCCGGGACCCCAGGGGATACGCAGTATTTT. Translating gives CASSLSGTPGDTQYF. The chain carries TRBV5-1 and TRBJ2-3, with D possibly called TRBD1 or TRBD2 (5 bases each). V was pared by 2 bases and J by 6 bases, with 16 bases between. Germline assignment: CDR1 SGHRS and CDR2 YFSETQ. The CDR3 sequence is 15 residues long. Drawing the rest from reference TRBV5-1 and TRBJ2-3, the complete variable domain is KAGVTQTPRYLIKTRGQQVTLSCSPISGHRSVSWYQQTPGQGLQFLFEYFSETQRNKGNFPGRFSGRQFSNSRSEMNVSTLELGDSALYLCASSLSGTPGDTQYFGPGTRLTVL.

This chain connects TRBV20-1 to TRBJ1-1; D not certain. The CDR3 totals 14 residues. Germline V lookup: CDR1 DFQATT, CDR2 SNEGSKA (reference sequence). The CDR3 coding sequence is TGCAGCCCGAGGGATATATTCGAGGGTATTGAAGCTTTCTTT. Protein: CSPRDIFEGIEAFF.

This clonotype was seen ten or more times. V usage is TRBV5-1 and J usage is TRBJ2-7, with TRBD1 matching 9 bases. The V and J ends lost 4 bases and 4 bases, in that order; junction bases with no gene match: 6. This CDR3 is built from 14 residues. Germline V lookup: CDR1 SGHRS, CDR2 YFSETQ. This CDR3 reads CASSQGQGGYEQYF. In nucleotides, the CDR3 is TGCGCCAGCAGCCAGGGACAGGGTGGATACGAGCAGTACTTC.

There are many counts of this clonotype. The rearrangement uses TRBV5-6 and TRBJ2-7; either TRBD1 or TRBD2 may supply D (5 bases each). The CDR3 has 17 residues. The V end lost 0 bases, the J end lost 0 bases, and 16 bases lay between the germline ends. CDR1 is SGHDT and CDR2 is YYEEEE in the germline V gene. The CDR3 DNA reads as TGTGCCAGCAGCTTGGCCCTCGGGACGGGGAGCTCCTACGAGCAGTACTTC. It codes for CASSLALGTGSSYEQYF.

The table lists this clonotype with many counts. V and J are TRBV6-6 and TRBJ2-1; TRBD2 matches 7 bases. The CDR3 is 16 residues long. The V gene's germline CDR1 is MNHNY and CDR2 SVGAGI (reference sequence). Germline trimming cut 8 bases from V and 0 bases from J; bases unmatched to any gene: 10. The CDR3 coding sequence is TGTGCCAGCTCGGGAGGACGGAAGAGCTCCTACAATGAGCAGTTCTTC. This gives the protein CASSGGRKSSYNEQFF.

The chain joins TRBV5-1 to TRBJ2-1, with D uncertain. From germline, CDR1 is SGHRS and CDR2 YFSETQ. The CDR3 covers 15 residues. V lost 1 base to trimming and J lost 5 bases, with 13 bases between them. The DNA for the CDR3 is TGCGCCAGCAGCTTGCAAGGGTTTCGGAACAATGAGCAGTTCTTC. It is translated as CASSLQGFRNNEQFF.

The chain recombines TRBV5-1 with TRBJ2-3, with 7 bases aligning to TRBD1. Germline trimming cut 6 bases from V and 0 bases from J; bases unmatched to any gene: 10. CDR1 SGHRS and CDR2 YFSETQ come from the germline V gene. The CDR3 runs to 16 residues. As DNA, the CDR3 is TGCGCCAGCAACCTTTGGACAGGCCGAAGCACAGATACGCAGTATTTT. The encoded protein is CASNLWTGRSTDTQYF.

The chain combines TRBV6-5 with TRBJ1-2, with 7 bases aligning to TRBD1. V dropped 5 bases and J dropped 4; count of bases not matched to a gene: 13. Germline values: CDR1 MNHEY, CDR2 SVGAGI. The CDR3 has 16 residues. CDR3 sequence: CASSRSPGQTTYGYTF. CDR3 nucleotides: TGTGCCAGCAGTCGATCCCCGGGACAGACTACCTATGGCTACACCTTC.

As concerns this clonotype: A read error is possible here, since a much larger clone lies one base away. The chain joins TRBV28 to TRBJ2-7, with D unresolved. The CDR3 length is 14 residues. Germline CDR1 is MDHEN and CDR2 is SYDVKM. Here the CDR3 DNA reads TGTGCCGCAGCCTTACCCGGGTCCCCCTACGGGCAGTACTTC. This encodes CAAALPGSPYGQYF.

A few counts support this clonotype. This chain joins TRBV12-3 or TRBV12-4 and TRBJ2-5, with D unresolved. This CDR3 has 14 amino acids. The V end was cut by 2 bases, the J end by 11 bases, with 18 bases between. The CDR3 is CASSLIGTYNEQYF. DNA for the CDR3: TGTGCCAGCAGTTTAATCGGCACGTACAATGAGCAGTACTTC.

The J gene is TRBJ2-3, the V gene TRBV2; D may correspond to TRBD1 or TRBD2 (5 bases each). The germline V and J ends were trimmed by 4 bases and 1 base, with 12 bases remaining between them. Germline CDR1 is SNHLY and CDR2 is FYNNEI. The CDR3 is 15 residues long. In DNA, the CDR3 is TGTGCCAGCAGTGCGGGGCAAAGCGGCACAGATACGCAGTATTTT. Amino acids: CASSAGQSGTDTQYF.

This clonotype was recorded a few times. This chain links TRBV12-3 or TRBV12-4 with TRBJ2-3, with 7 bases matching TRBD2. The V segment lost 6 bases and the J segment 5 bases; nucleotides outside the gene matches: 11. The CDR3 spans 15 residues. The CDR3, as DNA: TGTGCCAGCAGATCTTCTGCGGGAGCCGTAGATACGCAGTATTTT. It specifies CASRSSAGAVDTQYF.